These 19 T cell receptor beta chains share one sample of origin, sequenced in a study of T cells in women clearing cervical HPV infection. Produced via immunoSEQ multiplex PCR; TCRdb's table is partial and in-frame only. The sample features about 26,000 clones, with less than 4% in its top ten. The sample comprised blood buffy coat. These receptor sequences come from a woman aged 18-70 years with a cervical HPV16 infection that either progressed to CIN3+ or cleared (not recorded which).

The CDR3 bases that were read are TGTGCCAGCAGTTTAGTAGCAGCTTTCGGGGAGACC. This encodes CASSLVAAFGET. The whole CDR3 sequence is CASSLVAAFGETQYF. The rearrangement links TRBV12-3 or TRBV12-4 to TRBJ2-5; no clear D gene. The missing CDR3 end, 3 residues past where the read stops, is filled in from the germline J gene. V lost 1 base to trimming and J lost 5 bases, with 14 bases between them. This CDR3 spans 15 amino acids.

On this clone itself: The read stops 3 residues short of the end of the CDR3; the missing end is completed from the germline J gene. The genes are TRBV5-6 and TRBJ2-1; 12 bases map to TRBD2. The CDR3 has 15 amino acids. With V trimmed by 2 bases and J by 8 bases, 5 bases remained unmatched. From germline, CDR1 is SGHDT and CDR2 YYEEEE. CDR3 sequence: CASSFPSGGAHEQFF. The sequenced part of the CDR3 DNA is TGTGCCAGCAGCTTCCCTAGCGGGGGGGCCCATGAG. The full variable domain, its missing parts supplied by reference TRBV5-6 and TRBJ2-1, is DAGVTQSPTHLIKTRGQQVTLRCSPKSGHDTVSWYQQALGQGPQFIFQYYEEEERQRGNFPDRFSGHQFPNYSSELNVNALLLGDSALYLCASSFPSGGAHEQFFGPGTRLTVL.

In the case of this clone: The CDR3 is cut off 3 residues early in the read; its end comes from the germline J gene. V and J are TRBV7-2 and TRBJ1-5, with D uncertain. Germline loops: CDR1 SGHTA, CDR2 FQGNSA. The V gene lost 5 bases and the J gene lost 3 bases, with 8 bases spanning the gap. The CDR3 spans 13 residues. The CDR3 DNA, read in part, is TGTGCCAGCAGCGGCAGTTTCAATCAGCCC. Translated: CASSGSFNQP. The complete CDR3 sequence is CASSGSFNQPQHF.

As to this clone: The missing CDR3 end, 3 residues past where the read stops, is filled in from the germline J gene. The rearrangement uses TRBV7-2 and TRBJ2-5, with 7 bases matching TRBD2. The V and J ends lost 5 bases and 2 bases, in that order; junction bases with no gene match: 5. The CDR3 spans 14 residues. Per germline, CDR1 SGHTA and CDR2 FQGNSA. CDR3 residues: CASSTGTTQETQYF. The CDR3 DNA, read in part, is TGTGCCAGCAGCACCGGGACTACGCAAGAGACC. The variable domain in full, with the rest retrieved from reference TRBV7-2 and TRBJ2-5, is GAGVSQSPSNKVTEKGKDVELRCDPISGHTALYWYRQSLGQGLEFLIYFQGNSAPDKSGLPSDRFSAERTGGSVSTLTIQRTQQEDSAVYLCASSTGTTQETQYFGPGTRLLVL.

With respect to this clone: The read terminates 3 residues before the CDR3 end, so the remaining end is supplied by the germline J gene. The chain links TRBV20-1 to TRBJ1-4; 9 bases match TRBD1. Germline CDR1 and CDR2: DFQATT and SNEGSKA (reference sequence). V lost 0 bases and J lost 7; bases outside the gene matches: 6. CDR3 length equals 15 residues. The CDR3 loop is CSARDPKTGGEKLFF. The DNA read from the CDR3 is TGCAGTGCTAGAGATCCGAAGACAGGGGGTGAAAAA.

CDR3 residues: CASSLGAGNTGELFF. Incomplete CDR3 DNA: TGTGCCAGCAGCTTGGGTGCGGGGAACACCGGGGAG. The J gene is TRBJ2-2, the V gene TRBV5-6; possibly TRBD2 for D (5 bases). The read falls 3 residues short of the CDR3 end, and the missing part is taken from the germline J gene. The CDR3 runs 15 residues. Deletions cut 0 bases from V and 1 base from J, with 7 bases between. Germline V gene data show CDR1 as SGHDT and CDR2 as YYEEEE.

In the case of this clone: The sequenced fragment ends 3 residues before the CDR3 boundary, so the rest is inferred from the germline J gene. This chain uses TRBV14 with TRBJ1-3; 11 nucleotides agree with TRBD1. The length of the CDR3 is 15 residues. V trimming: 4 bases; J trimming: 8 bases; junction bases outside the gene matches: 7. Germline CDR1 and CDR2: SGHDN and FVKESK. The DNA read from the CDR3 is TGTGCCAGCAGCCCCGGACAGGGGGCAGAGGACACC. It codes for CASSPGQGAEDT. The CDR3 in full is CASSPGQGAEDTIYF.

Notes on this clone: The read ends 3 residues before the CDR3 terminus; that terminus is restored from the germline J gene. V and J are TRBV19 and TRBJ1-1; 7 bases align to TRBD1. From germline, CDR1 is LNHDA and CDR2 SQIVND (reference sequence). The CDR3 has 15 residues. Trimming took 7 bases from V and 4 from J; bases not matched to a gene: 12. CDR3: CASTEQGPGGTEAFF. The covered CDR3 bases are TGTGCCAGTACGGAACAGGGGCCAGGGGGCACTGAA.

Turning to this clone: The read halts 3 residues ahead of the CDR3 end, with the missing end drawn from the germline J gene. The chain employs TRBV18 and TRBJ1-2; 7 bases agree with TRBD1. From germline, CDR1 is KGHSH and CDR2 LQKENI. The CDR3 extends over 14 amino acids. Trimming took 3 bases from V and 3 from J; bases not matched to a gene: 4. CDR3 protein: CASSPDRSDYGYTF. CDR3 DNA (partial): TGTGCCAGCTCACCGGACAGGTCCGACTATGGC.

As for this clone: The CDR3 goes on 3 residues after the read ends, and that part is filled in from the germline J gene. V usage is TRBV18 and J usage is TRBJ2-2, with a possible D match to TRBD1 (6 bases). CDR3 length equals 15 residues. Germline CDR1 KGHSH, CDR2 LQKENI. The CDR3 spells CASSASQGRNEKLFF. The CDR3 DNA, read in part, is TGTGCCAGCTCAGCTTCACAGGGACGGAATGAAAAG.

In regard to this clone: The read ends 3 residues shy of where the CDR3 ends; the end is completed using the germline J gene. The chain recombines TRBV6-2 or TRBV6-3 with TRBJ2-3; D might be TRBD2 (6 bases). The CDR3 extends over 17 amino acids. V lost 6 bases and J 0 bases, leaving 19 bases between the germline ends. CDR1 is MNHEY, CDR2 SVGEGT, per germline. The CDR3 bases that were read are TGTGCCAGCAGCCCAGTTACGCGGGGAACCAGCACAGATACG. This codes for CASSPVTRGTSTDT. The CDR3 reads in full as CASSPVTRGTSTDTQYF.

Turning to this clone: The CDR3 goes on 3 residues after the read ends, and that part is filled in from the germline J gene. The sample contains more than one DNA sequence encoding this CDR3. This chain joins TRBV6-2 or TRBV6-3 and TRBJ1-3; D is unresolved. There are 15 residues in the CDR3. Trimming cost V 5 bases and J 0 bases, with 11 bases left between them. Germline CDR1 is MNHEY and CDR2 is SVGEGT. CDR3 bases read: TGTGCCAGCAGTCCCGACACCAGCTCTGGAAACACC. Amino acid sequence: CASSPDTSSGNT. The CDR3 in full is CASSPDTSSGNTIYF.

Comments on this clone: Sequencing ends 3 residues short of the CDR3 end; the germline J gene provides the rest. This sequence joins TRBV10-3 and TRBJ1-2; 7 bases are shared with TRBD1. Unmatched junction bases numbered 4, after V lost 3 bases and J lost 6 bases. Per the germline V gene, CDR1 is ENHRY and CDR2 is SYGVKD. The CDR3 spans 13 residues. The CDR3 loop is CAISDPRGDGYTF. CDR3 bases read: TGTGCCATCAGTGACCCCAGGGGGGATGGC.

As for this clone: The CDR3 extends 3 residues past the end of the read, so its final part is completed from the germline J gene. V usage is TRBV5-4 and J usage is TRBJ1-4; 7 positions agree with TRBD1. The V and J ends lost 0 bases and 8 bases, in that order; junction bases with no gene match: 7. CDR1 and CDR2 (germline): SGHNT, YYREEE (reference sequence). CDR3 length: 15 amino acids. CDR3 sequence reads: CASSLGGQMGEKLFF. CDR3 DNA, as far as it was read: TGTGCCAGCAGCTTGGGGGGACAGATGGGAGAAAAA.

On this clone: The read is 3 residues too short to cover the CDR3 end, so that end is filled in from the germline J gene. The V call is TRBV5-1, the J call TRBJ2-5; D unresolved. The V end lost 1 base, the J end lost 1 base, and 8 bases lay between the germline ends. CDR1 is SGHRS, CDR2 YFSETQ, per germline. The CDR3 has 14 residues. The CDR3 loop is CASSLTISQETQYF. The CDR3 DNA, read in part, is TGCGCCAGCAGCTTGACTATCTCCCAAGAGACC.

As regards this clone: The CDR3 is cut off 3 residues early in the read; its end comes from the germline J gene. The J gene is TRBJ2-7, the V gene TRBV6-1, with a weak D call TRBD1 (7 bases). The germline V and J ends were trimmed by 1 base and 4 bases, with 11 bases remaining between them. The CDR3 is made up of 14 amino acids. Germline V gene lookup returns CDR1 MNHNS and CDR2 SASEGT. The DNA read from the CDR3 is TGTGCCAGCAGTGAAGGACAGGGAGGTTACGAG. This encodes CASSEGQGGYE. The CDR3 as a whole reads CASSEGQGGYEQYF.

In the case of this clone: From the germline J gene comes the end of the CDR3, since the read stops 3 residues before it. This sequence joins TRBV20-1 and TRBJ2-7; TRBD1 is a possible D gene (6 bases). Germline V gives CDR1 DFQATT, CDR2 SNEGSKA (reference sequence). The CDR3 runs to 14 residues. Trimming removed 5 bases at V and 3 bases at J, with 17 bases between. The part of the CDR3 DNA that was read is TGCAGTGCTCCTATTGGGACAAACCTCTACGAG. This gives the protein CSAPIGTNLYE. The entire CDR3 protein reads CSAPIGTNLYEQYF.

A note on this clone: Read data end 3 residues before the CDR3 end; the end is taken from the germline J gene. The J gene is TRBJ2-1, the V gene TRBV6-2 or TRBV6-3; the match to TRBD2 covers 10 bases. CDR3 length: 17 residues. CDR1 is MNHEY, CDR2 SVGEGT, per germline. With 6 bases clipped from V and 8 bases from J, the junction kept 16 bases outside the gene matches. The CDR3 bases that were read are TGTGCCAGCAGCTCTAACCAGCGGGGGGGCCCTATCGATGAG. It codes for CASSSNQRGGPIDE. The entire CDR3 sequence reads CASSSNQRGGPIDEQFF.

For this clone: The read comes to an end 3 residues before the CDR3 does, leaving the germline J gene to fill in the end. The rearrangement joins TRBV14 to TRBJ2-3; D call uncertain. From germline, CDR1 is SGHDN and CDR2 FVKESK. The CDR3 is 11 residues long. The CDR3 spells CASSQIETQYF. Incomplete CDR3 DNA: TGTGCCAGCAGCCAAATAGAGACG. The full variable domain, with the rest looked up from reference TRBV14 and TRBJ2-3, is EAGVTQFPSHSVIEKGQTVTLRCDPISGHDNLYWYRRVMGKEIKFLLHFVKESKQDESGMPNNRFLAERTGGTYSTLKVQPAELEDSGVYFCASSQIETQYFGPGTRLTVL.